This TCR beta chain was obtained from a study of vaccination effects on CD4 cells after COVID-19. From germline, CDR1 is SGHTA and CDR2 FQGNSA. This CDR3 has 12 residues. Trimming took 2 bases from V and 8 from J, leaving 7 bases between them. Prior to sequencing, the ViraFEST assay stimulated PBMC with viral peptide pools, which expanded the antigen-specific CD4+ T cells. At the end of approximately 10 days of culture, CD4+ T cells were isolated. This clone was counted a single time. Its antigen remains unknown. Profiling relied on immunoSEQ multiplex PCR, and the TCRdb table lists in-frame clones only, not all of them. The repertoire holds around 79,000 clones, with around 74% as singletons.

The TCR originated in a human donor who received a COVID-19 vaccine. Source: CD4+ T cells from PBMCs cultured with HCoV-229E spike peptides, taken before COVID-19 vaccination. The chain combines TRBV7-2 with TRBJ2-4; D possibly corresponds to TRBD1 (5 bases). CDR3 sequence: CASSLKGDIQYF. CDR3 bases: TGTGCCAGCAGCTTAAAAGGGGACATTCAGTACTTC.